Below are 4 T cell receptor beta chains sequenced from a single sample in a study of chemoradiotherapy in HPV16-positive cancers. This table comes from immunoSEQ multiplex PCR, and its TCRdb copy is limited to in-frame clones, with some not included. The sample carries 30,000 to 40,000 clones, 92% recorded once. Specimen: blood, collected from a patient who underwent chemoradiotherapy. The receptors were sampled from a human donor with HPV-associated anogenital cancer.

CDR3 amino acids: CASSLAGSNEQFF. The CDR3, as DNA: TGTGCCAGCAGTTTAGCGGGATCCAATGAGCAGTTCTTC. J is TRBJ2-1 and V is TRBV27; a weak D match, TRBD2 (6 bases). The germline V gene has CDR1 MNHEY and CDR2 SMNVEV (reference sequence). The CDR3 is 13 amino acids. The V and J ends lost 2 bases and 6 bases respectively, with 8 bases between them.

The CDR3 DNA reads as TGTGCCAGCTCTCTCACCCTGCCTAGCGGGGCAAACACCGGGGAGCTGTTTTTT. Translation gives CASSLTLPSGANTGELFF. This chain joins TRBV18 and TRBJ2-2; TRBD2 aligns across 9 bases. Trimming cost V 6 bases and J 2 bases; bases outside gene matches: 13. Looked up from germline, CDR1 is KGHSH and CDR2 is LQKENI. The CDR3 loop spans 18 amino acids.

The chain uses TRBV27 and TRBJ2-7; 10 bases match TRBD1. J lost 3 bases, V lost 7 bases, and 3 bases had no gene match. Germline loops: CDR1 MNHEY, CDR2 SMNVEV (reference sequence). The CDR3 contains 13 residues. CDR3 sequence: CASTDRGSYEQYF. CDR3 DNA sequence: TGTGCCAGCACGGACAGGGGGAGCTACGAGCAGTACTTC.

This chain uses TRBV4-1 with TRBJ2-5; TRBD2 matches 11 bases. The CDR3 is made up of 17 amino acids. Germline trimming cut 5 bases from V and 4 bases from J; bases unmatched to any gene: 12. Germline V CDR1 and CDR2: MGHRA, YSYEKL. This chain's CDR3 is CASSKAHSGGAGETQYF. The CDR3 DNA reads TGCGCCAGCAGCAAAGCCCATAGCGGGGGGGCCGGAGAGACCCAGTACTTC.